This T cell receptor (beta chain) appears in the sequencing data of a study of blood T cells in healthy people across ages. Findings of the study overall: Diversity was estimated from one million T cells, and these estimates were considered underestimates.

This clonotype was counted only a few times. Its antigen is unidentified. V was clipped by 0 bases and J by 2 bases, with 11 bases between them. Germline V gene lookup returns CDR1 SQVTM and CDR2 ANQGSEA. The CDR3 consists of 15 residues. The second PCR ran roughly 6 to 11 cycles with a sample-barcoded 5' primer and J-beta primers. Using its own MiXCR run on the 5' RACE reads, TCRdb lists one record per CDR3 protein. The sample holds about 720,000 distinct CDR3 sequences, approximately 22% seen once. The sequenced material came from blood. This chain links TRBV29-1 with TRBJ1-3; unclear D gene. The sequence was obtained from a man between 65 and 85 years old in good health. CDR3 amino acids: CSVEDRSGTGNTIYF. The CDR3 DNA reads TGCAGCGTTGAAGATCGTTCGGGGACTGGAAACACCATATATTTT.